These T cell receptor beta chains were read from a single sample in a study of CD8 T cells in Susac syndrome. Via MiXCR, TCRdb re-called the immunoSEQ multiplex PCR reads, giving one row per CDR3 protein. The table includes about 280,000 distinct CDR3 sequences, roughly 84% detected once. The source material was CD8+ T cells from PBMCs. The receptor source for this set is a human donor with multiple sclerosis. The CDR3 runs from the conserved cysteine through the conserved F or W. D genes are given only for firm matches. Part of the rows lack a size; the others show once, few, many or a class for expanded clones.

TRBD1 | . | TRBJ2-7 | TRBV5-1 | CASSFRDSSIYEQYF | TGCGCCAGCAGCTTCCGGGACAGCTCGATATACGAGCAGTACTTC
. | . | TRBJ1-2 | TRBV6-5 | CASTSGPLIYGYTF | TGTGCCAGCACCTCAGGGCCTCTAATCTATGGCTACACCTTC
. | . | TRBJ1-1 | TRBV5-1 | CASSRLSITRNTEAFF | TGCGCCAGCAGCCGATTATCCATTACAAGAAACACTGAAGCTTTCTTT
. | . | TRBJ2-7 | TRBV2 | CASSDSRRSGSKAYEQYF | TGTGCCAGCAGTGACAGTCGGAGATCCGGGTCGAAGGCGTACGAGCAGTACTTC
TRBD1 | . | TRBJ1-2 | TRBV5-1 | CASSLSGTGDGYTF | TGCGCCAGCAGCTTGAGTGGGACAGGGGATGGCTACACCTTC
. | . | TRBJ2-6 | TRBV7-9 | CASSLFDGPAGANVLTF | TGTGCCAGCAGCTTATTCGATGGGCCGGCTGGGGCCAACGTCCTGACTTTC
TRBD1 | . | TRBJ1-4 | TRBV28 | CASSFSFQLGQGAGNEKLFF | TGTGCCAGCAGCTTTTCTTTCCAGTTGGGACAGGGGGCCGGTAATGAAAAACTGTTTTTT
. | . | TRBJ2-4 | TRBV6-5 | CASSYSNKGNIQYF | TGTGCCAGCAGTTACTCGAACAAAGGGAACATTCAGTACTTC
. | . | TRBJ1-6 | TRBV3-1 | CASSQVEGAPLHF | TGTGCCAGCAGCCAGGTAGAGGGAGCACCCCTCCACTTT
. | . | TRBJ2-7 | TRBV6-1 | CATHARSNYEQYF | TGTGCCACCCACGCCCGATCCAACTACGAGCAGTACTTC
. | few | TRBJ2-1 | TRBV6-1 | CASSRDFDNEQFF | TGTGCCAGCAGTCGGGATTTCGACAATGAGCAGTTCTTC
TRBD1 | once | TRBJ1-1 | TRBV5-1 | CASSLRGQGVNTEAFF | TGCGCCAGCAGCTTGAGGGGACAGGGGGTGAACACTGAAGCTTTCTTT
TRBD2 | . | TRBJ2-2 | TRBV20-1 | CSARSGRARELFF | TGCAGTGCTAGGAGCGGGAGGGCCCGGGAGCTGTTTTTT
TRBD1 | . | TRBJ2-7 | TRBV29-1 | CSVESGQGNEQYF | TGCAGCGTTGAATCCGGACAGGGAAACGAGCAGTACTTC